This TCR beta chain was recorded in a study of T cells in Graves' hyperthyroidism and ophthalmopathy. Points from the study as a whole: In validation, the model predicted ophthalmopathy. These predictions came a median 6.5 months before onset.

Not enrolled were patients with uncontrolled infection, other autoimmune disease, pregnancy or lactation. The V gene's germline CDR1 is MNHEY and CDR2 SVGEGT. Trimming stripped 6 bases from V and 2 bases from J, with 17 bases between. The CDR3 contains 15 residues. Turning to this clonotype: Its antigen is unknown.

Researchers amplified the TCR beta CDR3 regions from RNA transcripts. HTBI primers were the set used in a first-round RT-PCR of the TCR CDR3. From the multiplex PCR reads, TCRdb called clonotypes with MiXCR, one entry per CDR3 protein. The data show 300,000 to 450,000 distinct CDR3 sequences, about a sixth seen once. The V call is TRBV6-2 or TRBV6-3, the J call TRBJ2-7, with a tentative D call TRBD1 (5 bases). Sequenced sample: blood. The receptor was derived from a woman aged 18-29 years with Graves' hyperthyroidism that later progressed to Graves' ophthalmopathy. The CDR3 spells CASRITGQAPYEQYF. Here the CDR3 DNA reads TGTGCCAGCAGGATAACAGGTCAGGCGCCCTACGAGCAGTACTTC.